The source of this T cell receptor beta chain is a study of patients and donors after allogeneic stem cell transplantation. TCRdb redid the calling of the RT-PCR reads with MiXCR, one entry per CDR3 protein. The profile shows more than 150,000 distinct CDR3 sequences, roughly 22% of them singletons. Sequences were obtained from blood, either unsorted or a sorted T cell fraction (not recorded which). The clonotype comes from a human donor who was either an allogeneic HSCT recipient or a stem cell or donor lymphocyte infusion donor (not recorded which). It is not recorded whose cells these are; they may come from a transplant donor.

The CDR3 loop reads CASSRTEGETQYF. The CDR3 nucleotides are TGTGCCAGCAGCCGGACAGAGGGAGAGACCCAGTACTTC. This sequence joins TRBV11-1 and TRBJ2-5; tentative D call: TRBD1 (6 bases). V dropped 5 bases and J dropped 4 bases, with 11 bases sitting between them. The CDR3 totals 13 residues. CDR1 is SGHAT and CDR2 is FQDESV in the germline V gene (reference sequence).